Listed here are 15 T cell receptor beta chains from one sample, sequenced in a study of T cell responses to AZD1222 COVID-19 vaccine. Only in-frame clones appear in the TCRdb table, and some are missing; sequencing was by immunoSEQ multiplex PCR. This table holds roughly 180,000 clones, 90% to 95% found once. The sequences come from peripheral blood, collected 28 days after the second AZD1222 dose. These TCRs come from an adult who received the AZD1222 COVID-19 vaccine.

The chain couples TRBV7-8 to TRBJ2-2, with a weak D call TRBD2 (6 bases). Germline-derived CDR1 and CDR2 are SGHVS and FQNEAQ. The CDR3 has 11 residues. V shed 11 bases and J shed 7 bases, with 11 bases lying between them. CDR3 loop: CACGGIGELFF. CDR3 nucleotide sequence: TGTGCCTGTGGGGGGATCGGGGAGCTGTTTTTT.

This clone was seen only once. Written as DNA, the CDR3 is TGCGCCAGCAGCCAAGGGGAGGGTAGTCATGGCTACACCTTC. This codes for CASSQGEGSHGYTF. This chain joins TRBV4-1 and TRBJ1-2; D remains ambiguous. Germline V lookup: CDR1 MGHRA, CDR2 YSYEKL. Trimming cost V 1 base and J 6 bases, with 12 bases left between them. The CDR3 length is 14 residues.

As concerns this clone: Mismatch with germline at one junction end may stem from a read error. V gene TRBV7-7 combines with J gene TRBJ2-2, with D perhaps given as TRBD1 or TRBD2 (6 bases each). The CDR3 has 16 amino acids. Germline assignment: CDR1 SSHAT and CDR2 FNYEAQ (reference sequence). CDR3 coding DNA: TGTGCTAGCAGCTTAGCACCGGGGGCGGTCACCGGGGAGCTGTTTTTT. As protein: CASSLAPGAVTGELFF.

The J gene is TRBJ2-2, the V gene TRBV14; 7 positions match TRBD2. The ends lost 4 bases at V and 1 base at J; junction bases unmatched: 15. CDR1 is SGHDN and CDR2 is FVKESK in the germline V gene. The CDR3 sequence is 19 residues long. DNA of the CDR3: TGTGCCAGCAGCCCTAATGGGCCGTTAGCGGGTTGGAACACCGGGGAGCTGTTTTTT. Translated: CASSPNGPLAGWNTGELFF.

The chain recombines TRBV2 with TRBJ2-5, with D tentatively TRBD1 or TRBD2 (7 bases each). The V gene's germline CDR1 is SNHLY and CDR2 FYNNEI. The CDR3 spans 15 residues. V was clipped by 4 bases and J by 2 bases, with 14 bases between them. The CDR3 spells CASSVPRGGQETQYF. The DNA of the CDR3 is TGTGCCAGCAGTGTACCCAGGGGGGGGCAAGAGACCCAGTACTTC.

The chain employs TRBV19 and TRBJ2-1; D is undetermined. The CDR3 sequence is 15 residues long. Germline-derived CDR1 and CDR2 are LNHDA and SQIVND (reference sequence). V lost 3 bases to trimming and J lost 0 bases, with 9 bases between them. The CDR3 loop reads CASSMSTGSYNEQFF. DNA of the CDR3: TGTGCCAGTAGTATGTCTACGGGCTCCTACAATGAGCAGTTCTTC.

The chain recombines TRBV12-5 with TRBJ2-2, with D tentatively TRBD1 or TRBD2 (6 bases each). From germline, CDR1 is LGHNT and CDR2 FRNRAP. V lost 5 bases and J 6 bases, leaving 25 bases between the germline ends. The CDR3 sequence is 18 residues long. The CDR3 DNA reads as TGTGCTAGTGGTCCGACAGGATTCACTAGCTTTAGGGCCGGGGAGCTGTTTTTT. This codes for CASGPTGFTSFRAGELFF. Combining the CDR3 with reference TRBV12-5 and TRBJ2-2 gives the whole variable domain DARVTQTPRHKVTEMGQEVTMRCQPILGHNTVFWYRQTMMQGLELLAYFRNRAPLDDSGMPKDRFSAEMPDATLATLKIQPSEPRDSAVYFCASGPTGFTSFRAGELFFGEGSRLTVL.

The chain uses TRBV7-2 and TRBJ2-3; D not certain. CDR1 is SGHTA and CDR2 is FQGNSA in the germline V gene. This CDR3 is built from 13 residues. The V and J ends lost 5 bases and 5 bases respectively, with 11 bases between them. CDR3 sequence reads: CASSDTFLDTQYF. CDR3 nucleotide sequence: TGTGCCAGCAGCGACACTTTTTTAGATACGCAGTATTTT. Full variable domain (missing parts from reference TRBV7-2 and TRBJ2-3): GAGVSQSPSNKVTEKGKDVELRCDPISGHTALYWYRQSLGQGLEFLIYFQGNSAPDKSGLPSDRFSAERTGGSVSTLTIQRTQQEDSAVYLCASSDTFLDTQYFGPGTRLTVL.

This clone turned up a few times. CDR3 protein: CAISEIGGGGYTF. The CDR3 DNA reads TGTGCCATCAGTGAGATCGGGGGCGGTGGCTACACCTTC. V gene TRBV10-3 combines with J gene TRBJ1-2; D perhaps matches TRBD1 (6 bases). V was trimmed by 2 bases and J by 7 bases, leaving 11 bases between them. Germline V CDR1 and CDR2: ENHRY, SYGVKD. The CDR3 consists of 13 residues.

The chain combines TRBV10-3 with TRBJ2-2; D is undetermined. This CDR3 is built from 13 residues. Deletions cut 8 bases from V and 8 bases from J, with 15 bases between. Germline V gene sequence: CDR1 ENHRY, CDR2 SYGVKD. For the CDR3, the DNA is TGTGCCATCCGGCAGGAGAAAGGGGGGGAGCTGTTTTTT. Protein sequence: CAIRQEKGGELFF.

V gene TRBV12-5 combines with J gene TRBJ1-2; a weak D match, TRBD1 (5 bases). Trimming left V 1 base short and J 8 bases short, with 11 bases between. The length of the CDR3 is 13 residues. Germline values: CDR1 LGHNT, CDR2 FRNRAP. The CDR3 nucleotides are TGTGCTAGTGGTTTGGCTGCGGGACGCGGCTACACCTTC. Its protein product is CASGLAAGRGYTF.

The chain couples TRBV28 to TRBJ2-1; TRBD2 matches 9 bases. Germline V gene lookup returns CDR1 MDHEN and CDR2 SYDVKM. Trimming removed 4 bases from V and 2 bases from J; junction bases left unmatched: 3. There are 15 residues in the CDR3. Here the CDR3 DNA reads TGTGCCAGCAGTTCATCTAGCGGGGCCTACAATGAGCAGTTCTTC. As protein: CASSSSSGAYNEQFF.

DNA for the CDR3: TGCAGCGCGTGGGGACTGGTGAACACTGAAGCTTTCTTT. Amino acids: CSAWGLVNTEAFF. This chain links TRBV29-1 with TRBJ1-1; tentative D call: TRBD1 (5 bases). The CDR3 totals 13 residues. Germline V gene sequence: CDR1 SQVTM, CDR2 ANQGSEA. Trimming removed 7 bases from V and 0 bases from J, with 12 bases in between.

In DNA, the CDR3 is TGCGCCAGCAGTCCGCGGTACAGGGGGCTCTCCTACGAGCAGTACTTC. This gives the protein CASSPRYRGLSYEQYF. The chain recombines TRBV23-1 with TRBJ2-7; 9 nucleotides match TRBD1. TRBV23-1 carries the ORF label, with uncertain function. CDR3 length: 16 amino acids. The J segment lost 0 bases and the V segment lost 4 bases, leaving 7 bases of the junction unmatched.

This clone appeared a single time. The chain is built from TRBV2 and TRBJ1-4, with a weak D call TRBD1 (6 bases). V gave up 6 bases and J gave up 3 bases, with 14 bases separating them. The germline gives CDR1 SNHLY, CDR2 FYNNEI. This CDR3 spans 15 amino acids. DNA of the CDR3: TGTGCCAGCAGGTGGCAGGGGCAGGCTAATGAAAAACTGTTTTTT. Translation gives CASRWQGQANEKLFF. Combining the CDR3 with reference TRBV2 and TRBJ1-4 gives the whole variable domain EPEVTQTPSHQVTQMGQEVILRCVPISNHLYFYWYRQILGQKVEFLVSFYNNEISEKSEIFDDQFSVERPDGSNFTLKIRSTKLEDSAMYFCASRWQGQANEKLFFGSGTQLSVL.